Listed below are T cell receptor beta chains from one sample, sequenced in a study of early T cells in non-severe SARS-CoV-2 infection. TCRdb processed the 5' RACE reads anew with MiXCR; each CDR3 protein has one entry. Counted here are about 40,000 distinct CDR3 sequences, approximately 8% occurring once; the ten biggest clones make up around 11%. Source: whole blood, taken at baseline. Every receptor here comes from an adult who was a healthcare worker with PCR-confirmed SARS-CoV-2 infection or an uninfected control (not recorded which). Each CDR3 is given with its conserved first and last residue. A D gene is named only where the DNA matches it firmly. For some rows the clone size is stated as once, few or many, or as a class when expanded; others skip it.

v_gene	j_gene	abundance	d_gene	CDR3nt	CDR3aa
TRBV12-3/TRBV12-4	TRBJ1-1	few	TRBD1	TGTGCCACCACAGGGACAGCGAACACTGAAGCTTTCTTT	CATTGTANTEAFF
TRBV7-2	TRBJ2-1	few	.	TGTGCCAGCAGTAGCGGTTCCTACAATGAGCAGTTCTTC	CASSSGSYNEQFF
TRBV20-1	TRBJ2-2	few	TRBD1	TGCAGTGCTAGGGGACAGGAGGGGACCGGGGAGCTGTTTTTT	CSARGQEGTGELFF
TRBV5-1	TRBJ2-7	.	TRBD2	TGCGCCAGCACAAGCGGGGGGGCGACCTACGAGCAGTACTTC	CASTSGGATYEQYF
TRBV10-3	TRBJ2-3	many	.	TGTGCCATCAGTGAGTCTGTTGTTGATACGCAGTATTTT	CAISESVVDTQYF
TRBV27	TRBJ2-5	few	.	TGTGCCAGCAGTTTAGGGACACCCCAAGAGACCCAGTACTTC	CASSLGTPQETQYF
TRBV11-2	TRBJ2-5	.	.	TGTGCCAGCAGTTTCGGGCCGCGGGAGACCCAGTACTTC	CASSFGPRETQYF
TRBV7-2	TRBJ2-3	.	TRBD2	TGTGCCAGCAGCTTAGCGGGACTAGCGGGGACTAGCACAGATACGCAGTATTTT	CASSLAGLAGTSTDTQYF
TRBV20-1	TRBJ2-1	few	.	TGCAGTGCTCGGGACCCGACCGTGGAGACTGAGCAGTTCTTC	CSARDPTVETEQFF
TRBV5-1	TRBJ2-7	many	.	TGCGCCAGCAGCTTGAACGGATTAACCTACGAGCAGTACTTC	CASSLNGLTYEQYF
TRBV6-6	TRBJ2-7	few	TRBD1	TGTGCCAGCAGTTACTCGATAGGACAGGGTTCCGAGCAGTACTTC	CASSYSIGQGSEQYF
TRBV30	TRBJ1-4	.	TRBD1	TGTGCCTGGACGGGGGGACAGGGGCCGCAAAAACTGTTTTTT	CAWTGGQGPQKLFF
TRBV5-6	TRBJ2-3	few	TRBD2	TGTGCCAGCAGCCGGGGGGGCCGAACAGATACGCAGTATTTT	CASSRGGRTDTQYF
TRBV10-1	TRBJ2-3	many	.	TGCGCCAGCAATCCGGTTTCCGGGACAACCACAGATACGCAGTATTTT	CASNPVSGTTTDTQYF
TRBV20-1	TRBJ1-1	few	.	TGCAGTGCTAGTGGTGTCATAGCTAACACTGAAGCTTTCTTT	CSASGVIANTEAFF
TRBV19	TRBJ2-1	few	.	TGTGCCAGTAGTAGCGGGTCCGACTACAATGAGCAGTTCTTC	CASSSGSDYNEQFF
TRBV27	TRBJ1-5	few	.	TGTGCCAGCAGTTCAATGGGACCGTATAGCAATCAGCCCCAGCATTTT	CASSSMGPYSNQPQHF
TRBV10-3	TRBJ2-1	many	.	TGTGCCATCAGTGAGGCGTCTACGCCTAAGCAGTTCTTC	CAISEASTPKQFF
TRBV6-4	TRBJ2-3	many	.	TGTGCCAGCAGTGACGGGGGCACAGATACGCAGTATTTT	CASSDGGTDTQYF
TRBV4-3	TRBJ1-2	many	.	TGCGCCAGCAGCCAAGATCTGGAGGGCTCCTATGGCTACACCTTC	CASSQDLEGSYGYTF